This is a list of T cell receptor beta chains from one sample in a study of identical twins. TCRdb processed the 5' RACE reads anew with MiXCR; each CDR3 protein has one entry. The sample shows some 1,700,000 distinct CDR3 sequences, 25% to 35% of them seen only once. The sequenced sample consisted of cord blood. These receptors originate from a newborn girl in good health. The CDR3 runs from the conserved cysteine through the conserved F or W. The D gene is left open where the match is weak. Clone size is given for some rows only: seen once, a few or many times, or a class if the clone is expanded.

cdr3_aa	cdr3_nt	clone_size	d_call	j_call	v_call
CASSQVRAARETQYF	TGTGCCAGCAGCCAAGTAAGGGCTGCCAGAGAGACCCAGTACTTC	few	.	TRBJ2-5	TRBV3-1
CSASGAGNYNEQYF	TGCAGTGCTAGTGGCGCGGGCAACTACAATGAGCAGTACTTC	few	.	TRBJ2-7	TRBV20-1
CASSHASRRYNSPLHF	TGCGCCAGCAGCCATGCAAGCAGGAGATATAATTCACCCCTCCACTTT	.	.	TRBJ1-6	TRBV4-1
CSASAGGAKDTQYF	TGCAGTGCTAGTGCGGGGGGGGCCAAAGATACGCAGTATTTT	once	TRBD2	TRBJ2-3	TRBV20-1
CASSFGQQPNEKLFF	TGTGCCAGCAGCTTCGGCCAACAGCCTAATGAAAAACTGTTTTTT	.	.	TRBJ1-4	TRBV6-6
CASRPQRAGPYEQYF	TGTGCCAGCAGGCCTCAGCGAGCAGGGCCCTACGAGCAGTACTTC	.	.	TRBJ2-7	TRBV28
CATTTDGLAGVPYEQYF	TGTGCCACCACTACGGACGGACTAGCGGGGGTCCCCTACGAGCAGTACTTC	.	TRBD2	TRBJ2-7	TRBV19
CASSQGHRVLRSGYTF	TGTGCCAGCAGCCAAGGTCACAGGGTTTTGAGGTCAGGCTACACCTTC	few	.	TRBJ1-2	TRBV3-1
CASSLDAGKSRYGYTF	TGTGCCAGCAGCTTAGACGCGGGCAAATCTCGGTATGGCTACACCTTC	.	.	TRBJ1-2	TRBV7-2
CSARRGEGGYNEQFF	TGCAGTGCTAGAAGGGGGGAGGGTGGATACAATGAGCAGTTCTTC	.	.	TRBJ2-1	TRBV20-1
CASSLGIYYTGELFF	TGCGCCAGCAGCTTAGGAATCTACTATACCGGGGAGCTGTTTTTT	few	.	TRBJ2-2	TRBV5-1
CASCESGGNYGYTF	TGTGCCAGCTGTGAATCGGGGGGGAACTATGGCTACACCTTC	once	.	TRBJ1-2	TRBV25-1
CSATSGTSYNEQYF	TGCAGTGCTACTTCCGGGACTAGCTACAATGAGCAGTACTTC	.	TRBD2	TRBJ2-7	TRBV20-1
CASSQKWDLNEQFF	TGTGCCAGCAGCCAAAAATGGGACCTCAATGAGCAGTTCTTC	.	.	TRBJ2-1	TRBV4-2
CASSAHRDRIYNEQFF	TGTGCCAGCAGTGCTCACCGGGACAGGATATACAATGAGCAGTTCTTC	few	TRBD1	TRBJ2-1	TRBV6-1
CASSLNGALNTGELFF	TGCGCCAGCAGTCTGAATGGGGCCTTAAACACCGGGGAGCTGTTTTTT	.	.	TRBJ2-2	TRBV5-1
CASSLGRTSGGAGNEQFF	TGCGCCAGCAGCTTGGGCCGGACTAGCGGGGGGGCTGGAAATGAGCAGTTCTTC	.	TRBD2	TRBJ2-1	TRBV5-1
CASSNGLAVYNERFF	TGCGCCAGCAGCAATGGACTAGCGGTCTACAATGAGCGGTTCTTC	.	TRBD2	TRBJ2-1	TRBV5-1
CSASEPGQGYEQYF	TGCAGTGCTAGTGAACCGGGACAGGGCTACGAGCAGTACTTC	many	TRBD1	TRBJ2-7	TRBV20-1
CAGSQDPAGGQETQYF	TGTGCCGGCAGCCAAGATCCAGCGGGGGGACAAGAGACCCAGTACTTC	.	TRBD2	TRBJ2-5	TRBV4-2
CASRGRETQYF	TGTGCCAGCAGGGGACGAGAGACCCAGTACTTC	many	.	TRBJ2-5	TRBV25-1
CAISEFPTGGPYEQYF	TGTGCCATCAGTGAATTTCCGACCGGGGGGCCCTACGAGCAGTACTTC	.	.	TRBJ2-7	TRBV10-3
CSARDPPGGVYGYTF	TGCAGTGCTAGAGATCCGCCAGGGGGCGTTTATGGCTACACCTTC	.	TRBD1	TRBJ1-2	TRBV20-1
CASSPLSGADTQYF	TGCGCCAGCAGCCCTCTATCGGGAGCAGATACGCAGTATTTT	few	.	TRBJ2-3	TRBV4-1
CGTSLRPTDTQYF	TGCGGGACTAGCCTCCGCCCCACAGATACGCAGTATTTT	many	TRBD2	TRBJ2-3	TRBV12-3/TRBV12-4
CASSYRGGGNYGYTF	TGTGCCAGCAGCTATAGAGGGGGAGGTAACTATGGCTACACCTTC	.	.	TRBJ1-2	TRBV7-2